This TCR beta chain was captured by sequencing in a study of CD8+ T cells in alopecia areata. The pooled cutaneous lymph node cells were sorted using several markers (CD4, CD8alpha, NKG2D, NKG2ACE and others). About this clone: Gene and germline names: mouse.

RNA was isolated and reverse transcribed to cDNA, the sequencing template. The protocol was immunoSEQ multiplex PCR, while the TCRdb copy is restricted to in-frame clones and leaves out a portion. This sample comprises 200,000 to 300,000 clones, none seen once only. The sample was CD4+ T cells sorted from a lymph node. The sequence derives from a C3H/HeJ mouse with alopecia areata. The MHC haplotype recorded for the strain is H2-k.

CDR3 amino acids: CASDRGQKAEQFF. The covered CDR3 bases are TGTGCCAGCGACAGGGGGCAGAAAGCT. The chain recombines TRBV19 with TRBJ2-1; 10 positions agree with TRBD1. The sequenced fragment ends 4 residues before the CDR3 boundary, so the rest is inferred from the germline J gene. This CDR3 has 13 amino acids. Germline CDR1 FNHDT, CDR2 SITEND (reference sequence).